The 22 T cell receptor beta chains given below trace back to one sample, sequenced in a study of T cells in women clearing cervical HPV infection. The method was immunoSEQ multiplex PCR; TCRdb's version includes in-frame clones alone and lacks a portion of them. The sample table includes roughly 30,000 clones. The specimen was blood buffy coat. The receptors stem from a woman between 18 and 75 years old with a cervical HPV16 infection that either progressed to CIN3+ or cleared (not recorded which).

Remarks on this clone: The read finishes 3 residues shy of the CDR3 end, and the germline J gene is used to complete it. V usage is TRBV5-4 and J usage is TRBJ2-1, with 13 bases lining up with TRBD2. V dropped 4 bases and J dropped 5; count of bases not matched to a gene: 3. The CDR3 extends over 15 amino acids. Per the germline V gene, CDR1 is SGHNT and CDR2 is YYREEE (reference sequence). CDR3 in amino acids: CASSDGLAGDNEQFF. The part of the CDR3 DNA that was read is TGTGCCAGCAGCGACGGACTAGCGGGAGACAATGAG.

This chain's CDR3 is CASREETGTGELFF. Incomplete CDR3 DNA: TGTGCCAGTAGGGAAGAAACAGGGACCGGGGAG. This chain joins TRBV19 and TRBJ2-2; D possibly corresponds to TRBD1 (6 bases). The read is 3 residues too short to cover the CDR3 end, so that end is filled in from the germline J gene. V lost 6 bases to trimming and J lost 5 bases, with 13 bases between them. The CDR3 has 14 amino acids. Germline lookup yields CDR1 LNHDA and CDR2 SQIVND (reference sequence). The full variable domain, rest sourced from reference TRBV19 and TRBJ2-2, is DGGITQSPKYLFRKEGQNVTLSCEQNLNHDAMYWYRQDPGQGLRLIYYSQIVNDFQKGDIAEGYSVSREKKESFPLTVTSAQKNPTAFYLCASREETGTGELFFGEGSRLTVL.

About this clone: Read coverage stops 3 residues before the CDR3 terminus; the germline J gene supplies the remainder. The V gene is TRBV2, the J gene TRBJ1-2; D is uncertain. Germline V lookup: CDR1 SNHLY, CDR2 FYNNEI. Trimming cost V 3 bases and J 3 bases, with 11 bases left between them. The CDR3 length is 14 residues. The CDR3 reads CASSEVAEYYGYTF. Incomplete CDR3 DNA: TGTGCCAGCAGTGAGGTCGCAGAATACTATGGC.

Worth noting for this clone: The CDR3 end is not reached by the read, which stops 3 residues before it; the germline J gene fills it in. The rearrangement links TRBV20-1 to TRBJ2-7, with 8 positions matching TRBD1. The CDR3 sequence is 13 residues long. Germline lookup yields CDR1 DFQATT and CDR2 SNEGSKA (reference sequence). The ends lost 6 bases at V and 4 bases at J; junction bases unmatched: 8. CDR3 in amino acids: CSAPGTGHYEQYF. CDR3 bases read: TGCAGTGCCCCCGGGACAGGTCATTACGAG.

On this clone: The read falls 3 residues short of the CDR3 end, and the missing part is taken from the germline J gene. The chain employs TRBV19 and TRBJ1-3; 11 bases fit TRBD1. The CDR3 is 14 amino acids. The V gene's germline CDR1 is LNHDA and CDR2 SQIVND (reference sequence). The V and J ends lost 6 bases and 4 bases, in that order; junction bases with no gene match: 2. CDR3 loop: CASRDRGPGNTIYF. Partial CDR3 DNA: TGTGCCAGTAGGGACAGGGGGCCCGGAAACACC.

As for this clone: The CDR3 is cut off 3 residues early in the read; its end comes from the germline J gene. V gene TRBV5-1 combines with J gene TRBJ2-3, with D perhaps TRBD1 (6 bases). The CDR3 is made up of 15 amino acids. The germline V and J ends were trimmed by 0 bases and 1 base, with 9 bases remaining between them. Per the germline V gene, CDR1 is SGHRS and CDR2 is YFSETQ. The sequenced CDR3 bases are TGCGCCAGCAGCTTGGCTCAGGGGCGCACAGATACG. Residues: CASSLAQGRTDT. The complete CDR3 protein is CASSLAQGRTDTQYF. The full variable domain, with the rest looked up from reference TRBV5-1 and TRBJ2-3, is KAGVTQTPRYLIKTRGQQVTLSCSPISGHRSVSWYQQTPGQGLQFLFEYFSETQRNKGNFPGRFSGRQFSNSRSEMNVSTLELGDSALYLCASSLAQGRTDTQYFGPGTRLTVL.

A word on this clone: The CDR3 goes on 3 residues after the read ends, and that part is filled in from the germline J gene. The chain has TRBV30 and TRBJ1-1; no definite D call. CDR1 GTSNPN and CDR2 SVGIG come from the germline V gene (reference sequence). The CDR3 sequence is 13 residues long. V was shortened by 0 bases and J by 1 base, with 6 bases between the two germline ends. The part of the CDR3 DNA that was read is TGTGCCTGGAGTGTAAACAAGAACACTGAA. This codes for CAWSVNKNTE. The full CDR3 reads CAWSVNKNTEAFF.

A note on this clone: The read stops 3 residues short of the end of the CDR3; the missing end is completed from the germline J gene. The chain combines TRBV7-2 with TRBJ2-3; 8 positions match TRBD2. This CDR3 is 12 amino acids long. The germline V gene encodes CDR1 SGHTA and CDR2 FQGNSA. The CDR3 bases that were read are TGTGCCAGCAGCCCGAGCGGGGGTGCG. This codes for CASSPSGGA. The whole CDR3 sequence is CASSPSGGAQYF.

A note on this clone: With the read ending 3 residues before the CDR3 end, the germline J gene is used to fill in that end. J is TRBJ2-5 and V is TRBV4-2; D is perhaps TRBD2 (5 bases). The CDR3 has 14 amino acids. V was cut by 4 bases and J by 5 bases, with 14 bases left in between. CDR1 and CDR2 from the germline V gene are LGHNA and YNFKEQ. CDR3 sequence: CASSPAGLVETQYF. The CDR3 bases that were read are TGTGCCAGCAGCCCCGCGGGCCTGGTGGAGACC.

For this clone: The sequence runs out 3 residues before the end of the CDR3; the remainder is reconstructed from the germline J gene. The genes are TRBV14 and TRBJ2-1, with D possibly being TRBD2 (6 bases). This CDR3 is 13 amino acids long. Germline-derived CDR1 and CDR2 are SGHDN and FVKESK. Trimming left V 4 bases short and J 4 bases short, with 8 bases between. CDR3 region: CASSRDFYNEQFF. The CDR3 bases that were read are TGTGCCAGCAGCCGGGACTTTTACAATGAG.

Comments on this clone: The read falls 3 residues short of the CDR3 end, and the missing part is taken from the germline J gene. The chain has TRBV6-1 and TRBJ2-3, with 7 bases identical to TRBD2. The CDR3 has 14 residues. CDR1 is MNHNS and CDR2 is SASEGT in the germline V gene. The trim removed 8 bases at V and 3 bases at J, leaving 8 bases unmatched. The sequenced CDR3 bases are TGTGCCAGCCGTGCGGGGGAAGGAACAGATACG. Protein product: CASRAGEGTDT. The whole CDR3 protein reads CASRAGEGTDTQYF.

Worth noting for this clone: The read is 3 residues too short to cover the CDR3 end, so that end is filled in from the germline J gene. This chain links TRBV2 with TRBJ1-4, with D tentatively TRBD1 (6 bases). Germline V gene data show CDR1 as SNHLY and CDR2 as FYNNEI. CDR3 length: 15 amino acids. V lost 5 bases and J lost 3, with 13 bases in between. This CDR3 is CASSSTGFANEKLFF. Partial CDR3 DNA: TGTGCCAGCAGTTCTACAGGGTTTGCTAATGAAAAA.

Note on this clone: The read gets to within 3 residues of the CDR3 end, and the germline J gene fills in the rest. The chain carries TRBV20-1 and TRBJ1-6; D not certain. V shed 3 bases and J shed 7 bases, with 13 bases lying between them. The germline V gene encodes CDR1 DFQATT and CDR2 SNEGSKA (reference sequence). The CDR3 runs to 14 residues. The DNA read from the CDR3 is TGCAGTGCTAGGGGCCGAACCCTCAATTCACCC. It codes for CSARGRTLNSP. The whole CDR3 protein is CSARGRTLNSPLHF.

As for this clone: Coverage ceases 3 residues before the CDR3 finishes, and the germline J gene fills in the end. The chain employs TRBV30 and TRBJ1-1; D might be TRBD1 (5 bases). Germline assignment: CDR1 GTSNPN and CDR2 SVGIG (reference sequence). CDR3 length equals 13 residues. CDR3 loop: CAWSVAGLPKAFF. Partial CDR3 DNA: TGTGCCTGGAGTGTGGCAGGGCTCCCAAAA.

Note on this clone: The sequenced fragment ends 3 residues before the CDR3 boundary, so the rest is inferred from the germline J gene. This chain joins TRBV7-9 and TRBJ1-2; D not certain. The CDR3 spans 13 residues. Germline V CDR1 and CDR2: SEHNR, FQNEAQ (reference sequence). V was pared by 5 bases and J by 4 bases, with 11 bases between. The part of the CDR3 DNA that was read is TGTGCCAGCAGCCCAACGGGTGTCTATGGC. Its translation is CASSPTGVYG. The complete CDR3 reads CASSPTGVYGYTF. The variable domain in full, completed from reference TRBV7-9 and TRBJ1-2, reads DTGVSQNPRHKITKRGQNVTFRCDPISEHNRLYWYRQTLGQGPEFLTYFQNEAQLEKSRLLSDRFSAERPKGSFSTLEIQRTEQGDSAMYLCASSPTGVYGYTFGSGTRLTVV.

A remark on this clone: The read falls 3 residues short of the CDR3 end, and the missing part is taken from the germline J gene. The J gene is TRBJ2-5, the V gene TRBV30, with 8 positions matching TRBD1. J gave up 2 bases and V 0 bases, and 2 bases lay outside the gene matches. This CDR3 has 14 residues. Germline values: CDR1 GTSNPN, CDR2 SVGIG (reference sequence). The CDR3 DNA, read in part, is TGTGCCTGGAGTGTTGGGACAGGTCAAGAGACC. The encoded protein is CAWSVGTGQET. The entire CDR3 sequence reads CAWSVGTGQETQYF.

As concerns this clone: Read data end 3 residues before the CDR3 end; the end is taken from the germline J gene. V and J are TRBV5-8 and TRBJ2-5; 9 bases are shared with TRBD1. CDR1 is SGHTS, CDR2 YDEGEE, per germline. V dropped 5 bases and J dropped 4; count of bases not matched to a gene: 6. The CDR3 extends over 14 amino acids. The CDR3 loop is CASRTGQGTETQYF. CDR3 bases read: TGTGCCAGCAGAACGGGACAGGGTACAGAGACC.

As concerns this clone: The read finishes 3 residues shy of the CDR3 end, and the germline J gene is used to complete it. This rearrangement joins TRBV10-3 to TRBJ2-7; possible D gene TRBD1, 5 bases. Germline values: CDR1 ENHRY, CDR2 SYGVKD. The CDR3 consists of 14 residues. V lost 10 bases, J lost 2 bases, and 18 bases lay in between. The CDR3 protein is CATRPGQGAYEQYF. The CDR3 bases that were read are TGTGCCACCCGACCCGGACAAGGAGCCTACGAG.

To note about this clone: The CDR3 extends 3 residues past the end of the read, so its final part is completed from the germline J gene. The chain is built from TRBV19 and TRBJ2-1, with 7 nucleotides matching TRBD1. The V gene end was trimmed by 9 bases and the J gene end by 2 bases; junction bases not matched to a gene: 10. The germline V gene encodes CDR1 LNHDA and CDR2 SQIVND (reference sequence). The CDR3 is 15 residues long. The chain's CDR3 is CARLTGAFPYNEQFF. CDR3 bases read: TGTGCCAGATTAACAGGGGCCTTCCCCTACAATGAG.

Remarks on this clone: Sequencing ends 3 residues short of the CDR3 end; the germline J gene provides the rest. The rearrangement links TRBV28 to TRBJ2-5; tentatively, D is TRBD1 (5 bases). The V gene's germline CDR1 is MDHEN and CDR2 SYDVKM. Trimming shortened V by 4 bases and J by 2 bases, and 14 bases separated the two germline ends. The CDR3 consists of 15 residues. The DNA read from the CDR3 is TGTGCCAGCAGTTCCCCCACGACAGTACAAGAGACC. The encoded protein is CASSSPTTVQET. The CDR3 in full is CASSSPTTVQETQYF. The full variable domain, rest sourced from reference TRBV28 and TRBJ2-5, is DVKVTQSSRYLVKRTGEKVFLECVQDMDHENMFWYRQDPGLGLRLIYFSYDVKMKEKGDIPEGYSVSREKKERFSLILESASTNQTSMYLCASSSPTTVQETQYFGPGTRLLVL.

As concerns this clone: Coverage ceases 3 residues before the CDR3 finishes, and the germline J gene fills in the end. This rearrangement joins TRBV29-1 to TRBJ1-5; D not certain. Trimming took off 5 bases at V and 0 bases at J, with 8 bases between the two ends. The germline CDR1 and CDR2 sequences are SQVTM and ANQGSEA. This CDR3 is 13 amino acids long. The sequenced part of the CDR3 DNA is TGCAGCGTTAGGAGGGCTAGCAATCAGCCC. It translates to CSVRRASNQP. The whole CDR3 protein is CSVRRASNQPQHF.

On this clone: The CDR3 goes on 3 residues after the read ends, and that part is filled in from the germline J gene. The genes are TRBV7-2 and TRBJ2-1, with D possibly matching TRBD1 (6 bases). Germline CDR1 is SGHTA and CDR2 is FQGNSA. The CDR3 runs 12 residues. The V and J ends lost 8 bases and 5 bases respectively, with 10 bases between them. This CDR3 reads CASQGGHNEQFF. The part of the CDR3 DNA that was read is TGTGCCAGCCAAGGGGGACACAATGAG.